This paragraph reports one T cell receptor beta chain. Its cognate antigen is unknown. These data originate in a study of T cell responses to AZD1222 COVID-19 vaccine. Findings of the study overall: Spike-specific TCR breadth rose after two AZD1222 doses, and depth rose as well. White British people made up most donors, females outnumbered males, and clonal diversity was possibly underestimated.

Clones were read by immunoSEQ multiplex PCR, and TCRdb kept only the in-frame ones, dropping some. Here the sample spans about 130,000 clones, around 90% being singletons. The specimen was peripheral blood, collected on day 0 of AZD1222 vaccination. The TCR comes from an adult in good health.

CDR3 protein: CASRGGQPRIPSYGYTF. Here the CDR3 DNA reads TGTGCCAGCAGGGGGGGACAGCCAAGGATCCCAAGTTATGGCTACACCTTC. The rearrangement uses TRBV2 and TRBJ1-2, with 7 nucleotides matching TRBD1. The junction had 18 bases not matched to a gene; V was cut back by 6 bases and J by 5 bases. The CDR3 runs to 17 residues. The V gene's germline CDR1 is SNHLY and CDR2 FYNNEI.